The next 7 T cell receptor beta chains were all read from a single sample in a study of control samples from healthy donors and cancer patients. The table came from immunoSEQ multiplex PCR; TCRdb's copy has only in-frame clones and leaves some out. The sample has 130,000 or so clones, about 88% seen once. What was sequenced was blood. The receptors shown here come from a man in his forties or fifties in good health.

CDR3 amino acids: CASSEMRSNTEAFF. The CDR3 bases are TGTGCCAGCAGTGAAATGCGGTCGAACACTGAAGCTTTCTTT. V and J are TRBV2 and TRBJ1-1; D call uncertain. CDR1 and CDR2 from the germline V gene are SNHLY and FYNNEI. V gave up 2 bases and J gave up 1 base, with 8 bases separating them. This CDR3 is built from 14 residues.

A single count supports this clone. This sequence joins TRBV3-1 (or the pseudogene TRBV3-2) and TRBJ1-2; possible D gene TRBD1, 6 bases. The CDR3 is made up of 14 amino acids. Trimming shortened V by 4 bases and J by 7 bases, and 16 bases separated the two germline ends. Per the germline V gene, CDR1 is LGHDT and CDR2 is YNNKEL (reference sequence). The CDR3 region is CASSLRTAASGYTF. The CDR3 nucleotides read TGTGCCAGCAGCCTCAGGACAGCCGCGAGTGGCTACACCTTC.

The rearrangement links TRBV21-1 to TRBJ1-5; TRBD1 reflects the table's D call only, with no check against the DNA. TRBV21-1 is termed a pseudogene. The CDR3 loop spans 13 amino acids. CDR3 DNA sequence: TGTGCCAGTGTGCGACAGGCGGATCAGCCCCAGCATTTT. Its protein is CASVRQADQPQHF.

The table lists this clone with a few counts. Here the CDR3 DNA reads TGTGCCAGCAGCTTTCCGCTAGCGGGGGGAGTCCACCAAGAGACCCAGTACTTC. Translating it yields CASSFPLAGGVHQETQYF. The rearrangement uses TRBV7-9 and TRBJ2-5, with 11 bases that match TRBD2. Germline CDR1 reads SEHNR; CDR2 reads FQNEAQ (reference sequence). The CDR3 is 18 residues long. V dropped 3 bases and J dropped 0; count of bases not matched to a gene: 9.

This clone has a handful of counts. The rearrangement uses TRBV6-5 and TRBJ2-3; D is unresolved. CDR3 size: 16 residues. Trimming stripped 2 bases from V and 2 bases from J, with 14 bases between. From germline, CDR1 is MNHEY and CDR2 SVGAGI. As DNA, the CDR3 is TGTGCCAGCAGTTACCTTGGGATGGCGTACACAGATACGCAGTATTTT. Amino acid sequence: CASSYLGMAYTDTQYF.

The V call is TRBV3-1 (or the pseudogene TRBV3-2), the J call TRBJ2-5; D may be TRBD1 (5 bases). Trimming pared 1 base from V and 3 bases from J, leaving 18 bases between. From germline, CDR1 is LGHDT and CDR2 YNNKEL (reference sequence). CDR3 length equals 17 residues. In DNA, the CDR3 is TGTGCCAGCAGCCAAGGCCGACAGCTGACCCTAGAAGAGACCCAGTACTTC. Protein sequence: CASSQGRQLTLEETQYF.

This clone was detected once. This chain's CDR3 is CASSHSRRQNSPLHF. CDR3 bases: TGCGCCAGCAGTCACTCCCGCCGGCAGAATTCACCCCTCCACTTT. J is TRBJ1-6 and V is TRBV23-1; D gene unclear. TRBV23-1 carries the ORF label, with uncertain function. V dropped 3 bases and J dropped 7 bases, with 13 bases sitting between them. This CDR3 has 15 residues.